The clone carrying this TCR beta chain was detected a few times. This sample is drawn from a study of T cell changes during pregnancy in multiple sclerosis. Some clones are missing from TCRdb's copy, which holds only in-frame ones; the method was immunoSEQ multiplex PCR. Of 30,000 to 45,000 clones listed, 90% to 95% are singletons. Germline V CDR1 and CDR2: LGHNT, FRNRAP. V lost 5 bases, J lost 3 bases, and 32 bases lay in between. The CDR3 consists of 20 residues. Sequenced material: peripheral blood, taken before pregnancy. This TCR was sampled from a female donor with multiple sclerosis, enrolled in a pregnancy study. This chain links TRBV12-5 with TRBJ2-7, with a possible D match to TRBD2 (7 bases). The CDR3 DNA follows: TGTGCTAGTGGTCTCAACGCCCGGGGGGCCATTACTGACTTGAACTACGAGCAGTACTTC. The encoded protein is CASGLNARGAITDLNYEQYF.